This T cell receptor beta chain emerged from a study of OX40 agonist ivuxolimab in advanced cancers. Generated by immunoSEQ multiplex PCR, the TCRdb table keeps only in-frame clones and is missing some. The repertoire holds 20,000 to 25,000 clones, with 80% to 90% as singletons. Researchers took blood at baseline, on cycle 4 day 1, and on cycle 7 day 1. V lost 3 bases, J lost 2 bases, and 10 bases lay in between. Germline-derived CDR1 and CDR2 are SSHAT and FNYEAQ (reference sequence). This CDR3 is built from 14 residues. General study points: Compared with CD4+, CD8+ T cells on average had more expanded clones. Among patients with partial responses at 0.1-3.0 mg/kg, clonal expansion was among the lowest. At 0.1 to 3.0 mg/kg, clonal expansion of CD4+ and CD8+ blood T cells had occurred by week 6.

Regarding this clone: No antigen is known for it.

This sequence originates from an adult with an advanced solid tumor such as melanoma, head and neck, liver or kidney cancer. Sequenced material: CD4+ or CD8+ T cells sorted from blood, taken in a trial of the OX40 agonist ivuxolimab. The rearrangement uses TRBV7-7 and TRBJ2-5; D perhaps matches TRBD1 (6 bases). This CDR3 reads CASSLGTLQETQYF. CDR3 in DNA: TGTGCCAGCAGCTTGGGGACACTTCAAGAGACCCAGTACTTC.